One and the same sample provided the 29 T cell receptor beta chains below, sequenced in a study of blood T cell repertoires in COVID-19. This table comes from immunoSEQ multiplex PCR, and its TCRdb copy is limited to in-frame clones, with some not included. The data contain tens of thousands of clones, approximately 84% of them singletons. Sequencing was performed on peripheral blood. The receptor set was obtained from a woman aged 80 or over with acute or convalescent COVID-19.

This chain uses TRBV2 with TRBJ1-5; D is uncertain. Germline V gene sequence: CDR1 SNHLY, CDR2 FYNNEI. The CDR3 covers 13 residues. V was shortened by 5 bases and J by 5 bases, with 10 bases between the two germline ends. CDR3 residues: CASSRTEDQPQHF. In nucleotides, the CDR3 is TGTGCCAGCAGTCGGACGGAGGATCAGCCCCAGCATTTT.

The chain joins TRBV5-1 to TRBJ2-1; the match to TRBD1 covers 9 bases. CDR1 is SGHRS, CDR2 YFSETQ, per germline. The CDR3 extends over 17 amino acids. The J segment lost 10 bases and the V segment lost 0 bases, leaving 14 bases of the junction unmatched. The CDR3 DNA reads TGCGCCAGCAGCTTGGCCGGGACAGGGAGGGGTACAGGGGAGCAGTTCTTC. This codes for CASSLAGTGRGTGEQFF.

This sequence joins TRBV5-1 and TRBJ1-4, with a possible D match to TRBD1 (5 bases). This CDR3 has 16 amino acids. Germline V lookup: CDR1 SGHRS, CDR2 YFSETQ. Trimming pared 4 bases from V and 5 bases from J, leaving 18 bases between. The CDR3 DNA follows: TGCGCCAGCAGCCCCCAGATCGGGGGTAAAAATGAAAAACTGTTTTTT. This codes for CASSPQIGGKNEKLFF.

Regarding this clone: No DNA is shown, since the ends of the CDR3 on it are uncertain; the CDR3 is the one TCRdb lists. The V and J genes are TRBV2 and TRBJ2-7; the table's D gene call, TRBD1, was not cross checked with the DNA. Looked up from germline, CDR1 is SNHLY and CDR2 is FYNNEI. Termini included, the CDR3 measures 11 amino acids. Here the CDR3 reads CASILDTEQYF.

The DNA of the CDR3 is TGTGCCAGCAGCGGACTAGCGGCAGATACGCAGTATTTT. It encodes CASSGLAADTQYF. This chain links TRBV2 with TRBJ2-3; TRBD2 matches at 10 bases. Germline V gene sequence: CDR1 SNHLY, CDR2 FYNNEI. V was pared by 6 bases and J by 4 bases, with 1 base of the junction left unmatched. The CDR3 is made up of 13 amino acids.

This sequence joins TRBV23-1 and TRBJ1-6; D ambiguous. TRBV23-1 is classed as an ORF, of uncertain function. Between the trimmed V and J ends, which lost 6 bases and 6 bases, there was a span of 6 bases. The CDR3 runs to 12 residues. In DNA form, the CDR3 reads TGCGCCAGCAGGCGAGGTAATTCACCCCTCCACTTT. Translated: CASRRGNSPLHF.

The V and J genes are TRBV4-1 and TRBJ1-2; 9 bases are a match to TRBD1. The ends lost 0 bases at V and 5 bases at J; junction bases unmatched: 4. There are 15 residues in the CDR3. CDR1 is MGHRA and CDR2 is YSYEKL in the germline V gene. The CDR3, as DNA: TGCGCCAGCAGCCAAGATGGGACAGGGCCATATGGCTACACCTTC. It yields the protein CASSQDGTGPYGYTF.

This clone occurred a few times. This chain uses TRBV7-6 with TRBJ1-3; the match to TRBD1 covers 7 bases. CDR1 is SGHVS and CDR2 is FNYEAQ in the germline V gene. CDR3 size: 16 residues. V lost 5 bases and J lost 0; bases outside the gene matches: 7. The CDR3 sequence: CASSGAGTASGNTIYF. CDR3 DNA: TGTGCCAGCAGCGGGGCCGGGACAGCCTCTGGAAACACCATATATTTT.

V gene TRBV27 combines with J gene TRBJ1-4, with 7 bases identical to TRBD1. After removal of 1 base from V and 5 bases from J, the junction contained 13 bases not matched to a gene. From germline, CDR1 is MNHEY and CDR2 SMNVEV (reference sequence). The CDR3 is 18 amino acids. CDR3 sequence reads: CASSLFYVGDRQNEKLFF. Here the CDR3 DNA reads TGTGCCAGCAGTTTATTCTACGTGGGGGACAGACAGAATGAAAAACTGTTTTTT.

V is TRBV9 and J is TRBJ2-1, with 14 bases matching TRBD2. Germline-derived CDR1 and CDR2 are SGDLS and YYNGEE. The CDR3 has 16 amino acids. The ends lost 4 bases at V and 8 bases at J; junction bases unmatched: 8. The CDR3 coding sequence is TGTGCCAGCAGCTCAGGGACTAGCGGGAGAACCGATGAGCAGTTCTTC. This encodes CASSSGTSGRTDEQFF.

CDR3 bases: TGCGCCAGCAGCTTGAGTCTAGCGGGGGGGCTCGCCGGGGAGCTGTTTTTT. Amino acid sequence: CASSLSLAGGLAGELFF. The chain employs TRBV5-1 and TRBJ2-2; 12 bases align to TRBD2. Looked up from germline, CDR1 is SGHRS and CDR2 is YFSETQ. The CDR3 length is 17 residues. V shed 1 base, J shed 6 bases, and the junction held 7 bases outside the gene matches.

The chain recombines TRBV10-2 with TRBJ1-1; TRBD1 matches 8 bases. CDR1 and CDR2 (germline): WSHSY, SAAADI. The CDR3 is made up of 13 amino acids. The V segment lost 11 bases and the J segment 1 base; nucleotides outside the gene matches: 6. CDR3 sequence (DNA): TGCGCCTCCAGGACAGGGACGAACACTGAAGCTTTCTTT. This encodes CASRTGTNTEAFF.

The CDR3 nucleotides read TGTGCCAGCAAGCGGGAGCCTAGCACAGATACGCAGTATTTT. Protein product: CASKREPSTDTQYF. The rearrangement uses TRBV6-5 and TRBJ2-3, with 8 bases that match TRBD2. This CDR3 region has 14 residues. Germline CDR1 reads MNHEY; CDR2 reads SVGAGI. The junction had 3 bases not matched to a gene; V was cut back by 7 bases and J by 0 bases.

This chain joins TRBV21-1 and TRBJ1-5; the table assigns TRBD1, which was not confirmed against the DNA. TRBV21-1 is noted as a pseudogene. CDR3 length: 17 amino acids. The chain's CDR3 is CASSNRTGEDNNQPQHF. The CDR3 region has the DNA TGTGCCAGCAGCAACCGAACAGGGGAGGATAACAATCAGCCCCAGCATTTT.

This clone appeared a single time. This chain links TRBV5-1 with TRBJ2-1, with 11 bases matching TRBD2. There are 15 residues in the CDR3. Germline CDR1 SGHRS, CDR2 YFSETQ. The J segment lost 8 bases and the V segment lost 3 bases, leaving 7 bases of the junction unmatched. CDR3 bases: TGCGCCAGCAGCTCTAGCGGGAGGTGGAGGGATGAGCAGTTCTTC. Protein product: CASSSSGRWRDEQFF.

Points on this clone: Compared with germline, one end of the junction differs, possibly owing to a read error. This rearrangement joins TRBV7-8 to TRBJ1-1, with 10 positions matching TRBD1. Germline CDR1 reads SGHVS; CDR2 reads FQNEAQ. The CDR3 extends over 15 amino acids. Here the CDR3 reads CASSLAGQGGTEAFF. The CDR3 bases are TGTGCCAGCAGCTTAGCCGGACAGGGGGGGACTGAGGCTTTCTTT.

The V call is TRBV5-4, the J call TRBJ2-3; D is unresolved. The germline CDR1 and CDR2 sequences are SGHNT and YYREEE (reference sequence). The V and J ends lost 2 bases and 0 bases respectively, with 7 bases between them. The CDR3 spans 14 residues. The CDR3 DNA reads as TGTGCCAGCAGCTTTCACGGTAGCACAGATACGCAGTATTTT. It specifies CASSFHGSTDTQYF. Using reference TRBV5-4 and TRBJ2-3 for the parts outside the CDR3, the full variable domain is ETGVTQSPTHLIKTRGQQVTLRCSSQSGHNTVSWYQQALGQGPQFIFQYYREEENGRGNFPPRFSGLQFPNYSSELNVNALELDDSALYLCASSFHGSTDTQYFGPGTRLTVL.

A word on this clone: Other DNA variants within this sample encode the same CDR3. The chain joins TRBV29-1 to TRBJ1-2; D might be TRBD1 (6 bases). This CDR3 has 13 residues. Germline lookup yields CDR1 SQVTM and CDR2 ANQGSEA. The V and J ends lost 6 bases and 7 bases respectively, with 18 bases between them. For the CDR3, the DNA is TGCAGCGTGCCGGACCGGGAGGGGGGTGGCTACACCTTC. Amino acid sequence: CSVPDREGGGYTF.

The chain joins TRBV6-2 or TRBV6-3 to TRBJ2-7; perhaps TRBD1 as D (6 bases). The germline gives CDR1 MNHEY, CDR2 SVGEGT. Trimming pared 3 bases from V and 1 base from J, leaving 22 bases between. This CDR3 comprises 18 residues. CDR3 protein: CASSYPSARAGDSYEQYF. Here the CDR3 DNA reads TGTGCCAGCAGTTATCCCTCAGCCCGGGCAGGGGATTCCTACGAGCAGTACTTC.

V and J are TRBV10-3 and TRBJ2-7; TRBD2 is a possible D gene (6 bases). This CDR3 has 15 residues. The V end lost 3 bases, the J end lost 4 bases, and 16 bases lay between the germline ends. Germline V gives CDR1 ENHRY, CDR2 SYGVKD. The CDR3 DNA sequence: TGTGCCATCAGTGAATCCGGGACTGGACGATACGAGCAGTACTTC. Amino acid sequence: CAISESGTGRYEQYF.

This clone has just one count. The V and J genes are TRBV9 and TRBJ2-1, with TRBD2 identical over 9 bases. Germline V lookup: CDR1 SGDLS, CDR2 YYNGEE. With V trimmed by 0 bases and J by 9 bases, 13 bases remained unmatched. The CDR3 is 17 residues long. The chain's CDR3 is CASSVAPSSGSWGEQFF. The DNA of the CDR3 is TGTGCCAGCAGCGTAGCCCCTAGTAGCGGGAGTTGGGGTGAGCAGTTCTTC.

The chain recombines TRBV2 with TRBJ2-5, with 8 bases fitting TRBD2. V dropped 1 base and J dropped 3; count of bases not matched to a gene: 4. Germline CDR1 reads SNHLY; CDR2 reads FYNNEI. The CDR3 runs to 15 residues. CDR3 sequence reads: CASSEEGGGKETQYF. CDR3 coding DNA: TGTGCCAGCAGTGAAGAAGGCGGGGGGAAAGAGACCCAGTACTTC.

This clone qualifies as large. This chain links TRBV30 with TRBJ2-5, with 10 bases fitting TRBD2. The junction had 5 bases not matched to a gene; V was cut back by 0 bases and J by 4 bases. CDR3 length: 15 residues. The germline CDR1 and CDR2 sequences are GTSNPN and SVGIG (reference sequence). The CDR3 coding sequence is TGTGCCTGGAGTGTACCGGCTAGCGGGAGAGAGACCCAGTACTTC. This sequence encodes CAWSVPASGRETQYF.

The count of this clone is one. The rearrangement links TRBV5-4 to TRBJ2-7; TRBD1 aligns across 10 bases. In germline, CDR1 is SGHNT, CDR2 YYREEE (reference sequence). Germline trimming cut 4 bases from V and 0 bases from J; bases unmatched to any gene: 4. This CDR3 has 15 residues. The CDR3 is CASSPRTGGSYEQYF. Written as DNA, the CDR3 is TGTGCCAGCAGCCCAAGGACAGGGGGCTCCTACGAGCAGTACTTC.

The gene calls are TRBV6-6 and TRBJ2-7; 7 bases map to TRBD2. Trimming cost V 4 bases and J 0 bases; bases outside gene matches: 9. Germline V gene lookup returns CDR1 MNHNY and CDR2 SVGAGI (reference sequence). The CDR3 contains 16 residues. The DNA of the CDR3 is TGTGCCAGCAGTTCATCCTTGGGGGGGAGCTCCTACGAGCAGTACTTC. Encoded protein: CASSSSLGGSSYEQYF.

The chain joins TRBV4-1 to TRBJ2-2, with a tentative D call TRBD2 (6 bases). Germline V lookup: CDR1 MGHRA, CDR2 YSYEKL. Trimming stripped 1 base from V and 7 bases from J, with 7 bases between. The CDR3 extends over 13 amino acids. This CDR3 is CASSQVAVGELFF. As DNA, the CDR3 is TGCGCCAGCAGCCAAGTAGCGGTCGGGGAGCTGTTTTTT.

The chain uses TRBV7-2 and TRBJ1-5; 7 positions match TRBD1. Germline lookup yields CDR1 SGHTA and CDR2 FQGNSA. The CDR3 sequence is 15 residues long. The trim removed 3 bases at V and 5 bases at J, leaving 7 bases unmatched. The DNA for the CDR3 is TGTGCCAGCAGCTTGGGAAGGGGGCAGGATCAGCCCCAGCATTTT. Translating it yields CASSLGRGQDQPQHF.

This chain connects TRBV24-1 to TRBJ1-2; D uncertain. The CDR3 is made up of 13 amino acids. CDR1 KGHDR and CDR2 SFDVKD come from the germline V gene. V lost 1 base and J 6 bases, leaving 8 bases between the germline ends. CDR3 sequence (DNA): TGTGCCACCAGTGATTTTTCGGGGAATGGCTACACCTTC. It is translated as CATSDFSGNGYTF.

V and J are TRBV30 and TRBJ1-4; 8 bases match TRBD1. The CDR3 has 13 residues. Trimming took 8 bases from V and 8 from J; bases not matched to a gene: 10. Germline V CDR1 and CDR2: GTSNPN, SVGIG (reference sequence). The CDR3 spells CAGRGTGGEKLFF. The CDR3 DNA reads as TGTGCCGGGCGGGGGACAGGCGGGGAAAAACTGTTTTTT.